This T cell receptor beta chain was documented in a study of T cell changes during pregnancy in multiple sclerosis. V lost 5 bases and J lost 4; bases outside the gene matches: 7. This CDR3 contains 15 residues. Germline V gene lookup returns CDR1 SGHKS and CDR2 YYEKEE (reference sequence). Some clones are missing from TCRdb's copy, which holds only in-frame ones; the method was immunoSEQ multiplex PCR. The sample lists 74,000 or so clones, roughly nine tenths seen once, with roughly 0.21% in the top ten. V gene TRBV5-5 combines with J gene TRBJ2-2, with 8 bases lining up with TRBD2. The receptor was derived from a female donor with multiple sclerosis, enrolled in a pregnancy study. This specimen was CD4+ T cells from peripheral blood mononuclear cells, taken before pregnancy. CDR3 in DNA: TGTGCCAGCAGTGCGGGACTAGTTTTCACCGGGGAGCTGTTTTTT. Amino acid sequence: CASSAGLVFTGELFF. The full variable domain, rest sourced from reference TRBV5-5 and TRBJ2-2, is DAGVTQSPTHLIKTRGQQVTLRCSPISGHKSVSWYQQVLGQGPQFIFQYYEKEERGRGNFPDRFSARQFPNYSSELNVNALLLGDSALYLCASSAGLVFTGELFFGEGSRLTVL.